This TCR beta chain derives from a study of blood T cell repertoires in COVID-19. At the level of the study: Samples came from the United States, Italy and Spain, spanning acute and convalescent COVID-19. PBMCs, B-cell-depleted T cells, or T cells were the source of the cDNA or gDNA that made up the material.

In the authors' workflow: Scientists estimated how many nucleated cells there were by amplifying reference gene primers. Measured with immunoSEQ multiplex PCR; TCRdb has only the in-frame clones, and not every one. That table supplies the V and J calls and clone size; D and trimming were determined from the DNA. The data show approximately 270,000 clones, around nine tenths seen once. The germline V gene has CDR1 LGHNT and CDR2 FRNRAP. V lost 5 bases and J lost 2, with 16 bases in between. This CDR3 has 16 residues. The genes are TRBV12-5 and TRBJ2-1; D perhaps matches TRBD2 (5 bases). This TCR was sampled from a man aged 50 or older with acute or convalescent COVID-19. The material sequenced was peripheral blood. Written as DNA, the CDR3 is TGTGCTAGTGGTCCAATTTTTAGCGAGGCCTACAATGAGCAGTTCTTC. It codes for CASGPIFSEAYNEQFF.